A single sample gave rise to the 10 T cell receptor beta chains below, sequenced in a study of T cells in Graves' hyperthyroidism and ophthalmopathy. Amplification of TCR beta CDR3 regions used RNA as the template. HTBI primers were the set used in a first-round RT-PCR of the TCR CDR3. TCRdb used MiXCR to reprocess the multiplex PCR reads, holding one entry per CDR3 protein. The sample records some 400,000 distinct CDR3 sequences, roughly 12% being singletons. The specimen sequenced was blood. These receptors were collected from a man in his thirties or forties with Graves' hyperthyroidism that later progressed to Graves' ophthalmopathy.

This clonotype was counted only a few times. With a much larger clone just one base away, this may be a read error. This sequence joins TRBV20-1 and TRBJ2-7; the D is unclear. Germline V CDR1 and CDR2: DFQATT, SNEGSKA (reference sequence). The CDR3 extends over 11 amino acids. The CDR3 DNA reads TGCAGTGCAATCAACGCCTACGGGCAGTACTTC. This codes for CSAINAYGQYF.

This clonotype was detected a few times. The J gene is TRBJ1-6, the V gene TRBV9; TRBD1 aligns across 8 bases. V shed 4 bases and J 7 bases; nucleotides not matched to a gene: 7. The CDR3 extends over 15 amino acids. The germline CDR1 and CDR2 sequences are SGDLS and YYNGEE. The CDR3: CASSSGQGRNSPLHF. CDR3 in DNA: TGTGCCAGCAGCTCTGGACAGGGAAGGAATTCACCCCTCCACTTT.

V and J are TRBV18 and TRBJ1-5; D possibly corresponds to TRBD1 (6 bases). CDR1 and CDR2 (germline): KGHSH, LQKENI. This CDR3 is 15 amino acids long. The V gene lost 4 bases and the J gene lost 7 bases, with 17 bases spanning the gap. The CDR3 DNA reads TGTGCCAGCTCACAAACAGGGATCTTAGAGCAGCCCCAGCATTTT. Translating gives CASSQTGILEQPQHF.

For the CDR3, the DNA is TGCAGTGCTAGAGAGTCTGACACAGATACGCAGTATTTT. It yields the protein CSARESDTDTQYF. V gene TRBV20-1 combines with J gene TRBJ2-3, with D uncertain. Trimming pared 0 bases from V and 2 bases from J, leaving 6 bases between. The CDR3 has 13 residues. Germline loops: CDR1 DFQATT, CDR2 SNEGSKA (reference sequence).

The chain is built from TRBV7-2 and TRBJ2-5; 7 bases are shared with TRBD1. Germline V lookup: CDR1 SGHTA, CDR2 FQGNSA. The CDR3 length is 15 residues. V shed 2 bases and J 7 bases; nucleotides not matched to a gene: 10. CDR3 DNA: TGTGCCAGCAGCTTAAGCCGGGACAGCCCAGGGACCCAGTACTTC. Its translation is CASSLSRDSPGTQYF.

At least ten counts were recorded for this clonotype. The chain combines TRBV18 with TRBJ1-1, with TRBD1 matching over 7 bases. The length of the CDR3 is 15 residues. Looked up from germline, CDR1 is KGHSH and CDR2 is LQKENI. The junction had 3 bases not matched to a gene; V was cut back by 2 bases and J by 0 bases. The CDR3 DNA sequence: TGTGCCAGCTCACCAAGGACAGGCGTGAACACTGAAGCTTTCTTT. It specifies CASSPRTGVNTEAFF.

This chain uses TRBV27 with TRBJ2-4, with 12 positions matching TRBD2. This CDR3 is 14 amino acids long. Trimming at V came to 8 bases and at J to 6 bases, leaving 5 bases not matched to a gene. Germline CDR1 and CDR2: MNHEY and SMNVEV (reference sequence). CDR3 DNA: TGTGCCAGCGCTAGCGGGGGGGCCGGAAACATTCAGTACTTC. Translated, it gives CASASGGAGNIQYF.

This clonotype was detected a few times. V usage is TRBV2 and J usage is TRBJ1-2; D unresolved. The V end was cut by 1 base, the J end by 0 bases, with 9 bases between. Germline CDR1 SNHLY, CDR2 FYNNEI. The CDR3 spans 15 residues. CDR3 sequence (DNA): TGTGCCAGCAGTGAAGAGGTCCCGGCTAACTATGGCTACACCTTC. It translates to CASSEEVPANYGYTF.

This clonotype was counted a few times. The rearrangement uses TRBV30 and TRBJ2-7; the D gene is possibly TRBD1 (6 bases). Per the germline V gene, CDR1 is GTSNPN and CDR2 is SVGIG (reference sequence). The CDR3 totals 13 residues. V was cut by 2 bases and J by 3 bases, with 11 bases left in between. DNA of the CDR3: TGTGCCTGGAGTCCCCGGACAGACTACGAGCAGTACTTC. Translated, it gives CAWSPRTDYEQYF.

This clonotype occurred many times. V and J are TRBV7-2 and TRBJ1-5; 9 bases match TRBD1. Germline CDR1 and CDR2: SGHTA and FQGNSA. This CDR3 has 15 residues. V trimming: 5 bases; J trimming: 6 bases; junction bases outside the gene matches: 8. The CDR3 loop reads CASSLWTGVGQPQHF. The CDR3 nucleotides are TGTGCCAGCAGCCTCTGGACAGGGGTCGGTCAGCCCCAGCATTTT.